This T cell receptor beta chain stems from a study of T cell responses to AZD1222 COVID-19 vaccine. CDR1 SGHDT and CDR2 YYEEEE come from the germline V gene. V dropped 2 bases and J dropped 0 bases, with 0 bases sitting between them. CDR3 length equals 13 residues. Measured with immunoSEQ multiplex PCR; TCRdb has only the in-frame clones, and not every one. The sample consists of approximately 160,000 clones, approximately 93% of them appearing once. V usage is TRBV5-6 and J usage is TRBJ2-6; D remains ambiguous. Here the sequenced sample was peripheral blood, taken on day 0 of AZD1222 vaccination. This receptor was obtained from an adult in good health. The CDR3 DNA reads TGTGCCAGCAGCTTCTCTGGGGCCAACGTCCTGACTTTC. It codes for CASSFSGANVLTF. Together with reference TRBV5-6 and TRBJ2-6, the CDR3 gives the full variable domain: DAGVTQSPTHLIKTRGQQVTLRCSPKSGHDTVSWYQQALGQGPQFIFQYYEEEERQRGNFPDRFSGHQFPNYSSELNVNALLLGDSALYLCASSFSGANVLTFGAGSRLTVL.